The 5 T cell receptor beta chains below were found in one sample sequenced in a study of human T cells and chemical hapten exposure. In TCRdb, the RACE reads were re-called with MiXCR into one record per CDR3 protein. The sample includes approximately 260,000 distinct CDR3 sequences, roughly 7.7% of them seen just once. The sample's time point: pre-sensitization, week 0. Documented treatment: therapeutic diphenylcyclopropenone sensitization with weekly scalp DPC. Sequenced material: whole blood, taken in connection with sensitization to the hapten diphenylcyclopropenone (DPC). These receptors were taken from a man younger than 30 with alopecia areata. Some clones in this sample may be carry-over from other donors' samples.

The chain is built from TRBV7-9 and TRBJ2-3; D may be TRBD1 or TRBD2 (6 bases each). The germline V gene encodes CDR1 SEHNR and CDR2 FQNEAQ (reference sequence). The CDR3 is 11 residues long. Trimming pared 11 bases from V and 6 bases from J, leaving 12 bases between. CDR3 in DNA: TGTGCCCCCGAGGGGGGTGATACGCAGTATTTT. Its translation: CAPEGGDTQYF. Full variable domain (outside the CDR3, taken from reference TRBV7-9 and TRBJ2-3): DTGVSQNPRHKITKRGQNVTFRCDPISEHNRLYWYRQTLGQGPEFLTYFQNEAQLEKSRLLSDRFSAERPKGSFSTLEIQRTEQGDSAMYLCAPEGGDTQYFGPGTRLTVL.

In this sample, this clonotype turned up a few times. The J gene is TRBJ2-3, the V gene TRBV29-1; TRBD1 is a possible D gene (5 bases). The CDR3 runs 14 residues. Germline lookup yields CDR1 SQVTM and CDR2 ANQGSEA. The V end was cut by 1 base, the J end by 1 base, with 9 bases between. CDR3 nucleotides: TGCAGCGTTGAAGCAGAAGGGGGCACAGATACGCAGTATTTT. Its translation: CSVEAEGGTDTQYF.

This clonotype was observed at least ten times. V usage is TRBV5-8 and J usage is TRBJ1-3; D unresolved. CDR1 and CDR2 from the germline V gene are SGHTS and YDEGEE. V was pared by 4 bases and J by 2 bases, with 7 bases between. The CDR3 has 13 amino acids. For the CDR3, the DNA is TGTGCCAGCAGCGCCGCCCCTGGAAACACCATATATTTT. Translated: CASSAAPGNTIYF.

This clonotype was seen ten or more times. This chain connects TRBV28 to TRBJ2-3; D not certain. The V gene's germline CDR1 is MDHEN and CDR2 SYDVKM. The CDR3 is made up of 14 amino acids. V was trimmed by 3 bases and J by 2 bases, leaving 9 bases between them. The CDR3 here is CASSFGSSTDTQYF. The CDR3 DNA is TGTGCCAGCAGTTTCGGAAGCTCCACAGATACGCAGTATTTT.

This clonotype was seen a handful of times. The chain combines TRBV5-5 with TRBJ1-5; 7 bases are shared with TRBD1. The germline V gene has CDR1 SGHKS and CDR2 YYEKEE (reference sequence). The CDR3 has 14 amino acids. The V gene end was trimmed by 7 bases and the J gene end by 0 bases; junction bases not matched to a gene: 4. CDR3 amino acids: CASRTGYSNQPQHF. For the CDR3, the DNA is TGTGCCAGCCGGACAGGATATAGCAATCAGCCCCAGCATTTT.